A selection of T cell receptor beta chains follows, all from one sample in a study of T cell responses to AZD1222 COVID-19 vaccine. Produced via immunoSEQ multiplex PCR; TCRdb's table is partial and in-frame only. The profile shows about 140,000 clones, 85% to 95% of them singletons. Sample: peripheral blood, taken on day 0 of MenACWY control vaccination. The source of these receptors is an adult in good health. Both conserved end residues are part of each CDR3. Each record gives: J gene, V gene, clone size, D gene, CDR3 DNA, CDR3 protein. A D gene is named only where the DNA matches it firmly. Only part of the rows carry a size: once, few, many, or a class if the clone is expanded.

TRBJ1-2	TRBV5-1	-	TRBD1	TGCGCCAGCAGCCTGTCAGGGGGCGACTATGGCTACACCTTC	CASSLSGGDYGYTF
TRBJ2-7	TRBV9	-	-	TGTGCCAGCAGCGTAGGTGGGGATCTCTACGAGCAGTACTTC	CASSVGGDLYEQYF
TRBJ1-4	TRBV27	once	TRBD1	TGTGCCAGCAGCTTCGACAGGGTTGGTGAAAAACTGTTTTTT	CASSFDRVGEKLFF
TRBJ1-2	TRBV6-5	-	-	TGTGCCAGCAGTCGCGCAACGGGTGGCTACACCTTC	CASSRATGGYTF
TRBJ2-3	TRBV7-2	-	TRBD2	TGTGCCAGCAGCTCCCGGACTAGCGGGGGGATGGCGCAGTATTTT	CASSSRTSGGMAQYF
TRBJ1-2	TRBV5-1	-	-	TGCGCCAGCAGCTTGGATCCGTTTGGCTACACCTTC	CASSLDPFGYTF
TRBJ1-3	TRBV28	-	-	TGTGCCAGCAGTTTACTCCAGGGCTCGGGAAACACCATATATTTT	CASSLLQGSGNTIYF
TRBJ2-1	TRBV2	-	TRBD1	TGTGCCAGCAGACAGGGGGCAGTTGATGAGCAGTTCTTC	CASRQGAVDEQFF
TRBJ1-2	TRBV6-5	-	-	TGTGCCAGCAGACAAGACTATGGCTACACCTTC	CASRQDYGYTF
TRBJ1-2	TRBV3-1/TRBV3-2	-	TRBD1	TGTGCCAGCAGACAGACAGGGAATGGCTACACCTTC	CASRQTGNGYTF
TRBJ2-7	TRBV5-6	-	-	TGTGCCAGCAGCTCCTCCGGGGCTTACTCCTACGAGCAGTACTTC	CASSSSGAYSYEQYF
TRBJ2-1	TRBV5-1	-	-	TGCGCCAGCACCTTAGGGCAGCCCAATGAGCAGTTCTTC	CASTLGQPNEQFF
TRBJ1-6	TRBV4-1	-	-	TGCGCCAGCAGCCAAGAGCACCCAATTTCACCCCTCCACTTT	CASSQEHPISPLHF
TRBJ1-1	TRBV6-1	-	-	TGTGCCAGCAGTGAAGCGAGCGTGGCCCTCTTTGAAGCTTTCTTT	CASSEASVALFEAFF
TRBJ2-1	TRBV5-1	-	TRBD2	TGCGCCAGCAGCCGGGGGGGCCCGGGGAATGAGCAGTTCTTC	CASSRGGPGNEQFF
TRBJ1-2	TRBV5-4	-	-	TGTGCCAGCAGCCGAGACAGAGATGGCTACACCTTC	CASSRDRDGYTF
TRBJ1-4	TRBV4-3	-	-	TGCGCCAGCAGCCAAGTGAGCAGGGAGAATGAAAAACTGTTTTTT	CASSQVSRENEKLFF
TRBJ2-1	TRBV5-1	-	TRBD2	TGCGCCAGCAGGGGTCTGACTAGCGGGACTTCAATTGGATACAATGAGCAGTTCTTC	CASRGLTSGTSIGYNEQFF
TRBJ1-1	TRBV3-1/TRBV3-2	-	TRBD1	TGTGCCAGCAGAGACTCTCAGTTTGACAGGGGCGCTGAAGCTTTCTTT	CASRDSQFDRGAEAFF
TRBJ2-7	TRBV3-1/TRBV3-2	-	-	TGTGCCAGCAGCCAAGAGACGGGGGATGGAGAGGGGCTCTACGAGCAGTACTTC	CASSQETGDGEGLYEQYF
TRBJ1-1	TRBV5-1	once	-	TGCGCCAGCAGCTTGACCTCAGGGTCTGAAGCTTTCTTT	CASSLTSGSEAFF
TRBJ2-7	TRBV5-5	-	-	TGTGCCAGCAGTCCCGGGGGACAGACTACCTACGAGCAGTACTTC	CASSPGGQTTYEQYF
TRBJ1-2	TRBV28	-	TRBD1	TGTGCCAGCAGCCCCACAGGGGACTATGGCTACACCTTC	CASSPTGDYGYTF
TRBJ1-6	TRBV5-1	-	-	TGCGCCAGCAGCTTGGGTAATAATAATTCACCCCTCCACTTT	CASSLGNNNSPLHF
TRBJ2-7	TRBV29-1	once	-	TGCAGCGTTCTCAGGGGACCCTACGAGCAGTACTTC	CSVLRGPYEQYF
TRBJ1-4	TRBV5-1	few	-	TGCGCCAGCAGCTTGGCTCGACACCAAGGGGCAGGGGTAACAACTAATGAAAAACTGTTTTTT	CASSLARHQGAGVTTNEKLFF
TRBJ1-2	TRBV7-9	-	TRBD1	TGTGCCAGCAGCTCCGGACAGGGACGTTACTATGGCTACACCTTC	CASSSGQGRYYGYTF
TRBJ2-7	TRBV9	-	-	TGTGCCAGCAGTGAGGACTCCCGAAAGCAGTACTTC	CASSEDSRKQYF
TRBJ1-2	TRBV5-4	-	-	TGTGCCAGCAGCTTGGAAATAATGACGACCTATGGCTACACCTTC	CASSLEIMTTYGYTF
TRBJ2-1	TRBV19	-	-	TGTGCCAGTAGCCCTAGGGGAGTGTACAATGAGCAGTTCTTC	CASSPRGVYNEQFF
TRBJ2-3	TRBV7-2	-	TRBD2	TGTGCCAGCAGCTTAGGTGCGGGGGGGCCAACAGATACGCAGTATTTT	CASSLGAGGPTDTQYF
TRBJ1-6	TRBV7-8	once	TRBD1	TGTGCCAGCAGCTGGAACAGGGGGGATAATTCACCCCTCCACTTT	CASSWNRGDNSPLHF
TRBJ1-1	TRBV11-3	-	-	TGTGCCAGCAGCTTTGACGGACTGAACACTGAAGCTTTCTTT	CASSFDGLNTEAFF
TRBJ2-1	TRBV7-9	-	TRBD2	TGTGCCAGCAGCCGTTCTAGCGGGGGTAATGAGCAGTTCTTC	CASSRSSGGNEQFF
TRBJ2-5	TRBV6-2/TRBV6-3	-	TRBD2	TGTGCCAGCAGTTACGCGGCGGGGGGGTTCTCGGAGACCCAGTACTTC	CASSYAAGGFSETQYF
TRBJ2-5	TRBV5-5	-	TRBD1	TGTGCCAGCAGCTCCGGGACAGGGGTAGTGACCCAGTACTTC	CASSSGTGVVTQYF
TRBJ2-6	TRBV24-1	-	-	TGTGCCACCAGTGGTGTAGGGGCAGGTGCTGGGGCCAACGTCCTGACTTTC	CATSGVGAGAGANVLTF
TRBJ1-2	TRBV2	few	-	TGTGCCAGCAGTGTCGGCAGGGTCGGTGGCTACACCTTC	CASSVGRVGGYTF
TRBJ1-1	TRBV6-5	once	-	TGTGCCAGCTTAGGCACGGCCACTGAAGCTTTCTTT	CASLGTATEAFF
TRBJ1-4	TRBV24-1	-	-	TGTGCCACCAGGGACAGCTTGTCGGAAAAACTGTTTTTT	CATRDSLSEKLFF
TRBJ1-4	TRBV9	-	-	TGTGCCAGCAGCGTAGGGCTAGTGGGACGGTCTGCGGAAAAACTGTTTTTT	CASSVGLVGRSAEKLFF
TRBJ1-3	TRBV7-2	-	-	TGTGCCAGCAGCTTAGTTGTGGGCGTGAGCTCTGGAAACACCATATATTTT	CASSLVVGVSSGNTIYF
TRBJ2-1	TRBV13	-	-	TGTGCCAGCAGCCCTTACACTTACAATGAGCAGTTCTTC	CASSPYTYNEQFF
TRBJ2-7	TRBV5-1	-	-	TGCGCCAGCGGTGTAGACGGGCCCTACGAGCAGTACTTC	CASGVDGPYEQYF
TRBJ1-3	TRBV19	-	-	TGTGCCAGTAGTTTCCGGACGAGCTCTGGAAACACCATATATTTT	CASSFRTSSGNTIYF
TRBJ1-4	TRBV4-1	-	TRBD1	TGCGCCAGCAGCCAGCGACAGGGGCGGGGTAATGAAAAACTGTTTTTT	CASSQRQGRGNEKLFF
TRBJ2-5	TRBV5-4	-	TRBD1	TGTGCCAGCAGCTTGGCCGGTAGACAGGGGATGAAAGAGACCCAGTACTTC	CASSLAGRQGMKETQYF
TRBJ1-5	TRBV10-3	-	-	TGTGCCATCAGGAACACTGTCAATCAGCCCCAGCATTTT	CAIRNTVNQPQHF
TRBJ1-1	TRBV27	-	-	TGTGCCAGCAGTACATCGACAGGAGACATGAACACTGAAGCTTTCTTT	CASSTSTGDMNTEAFF
TRBJ2-3	TRBV2	-	-	TGTGCCAGCAGTGAATTTCAGCCTAGCACAGATACGCAGTATTTT	CASSEFQPSTDTQYF
TRBJ1-4	TRBV7-9	-	TRBD1	TGTGCCAGCAGCGAAGGACAGGGTTCGAGTGAAAAACTGTTTTTT	CASSEGQGSSEKLFF
TRBJ2-5	TRBV15	few	-	TGTGCCACCAGCAGAGAGGTTTCGGGCTTCGGGGAGACCCAGTACTTC	CATSREVSGFGETQYF
TRBJ2-1	TRBV19	once	-	TGTGCCAGTAGTCCCCTCAACAGGGACTACAATGAGCAGTTCTTC	CASSPLNRDYNEQFF
TRBJ1-4	TRBV28	-	-	TGTGCCAGCAGTGGCCCACCAGGGTCAACTAATGAAAAACTGTTTTTT	CASSGPPGSTNEKLFF
TRBJ2-2	TRBV19	-	TRBD2	TGTGCCAGTAGTAGTAGTGTAGCGGGAGCCACCGGGGAGCTGTTTTTT	CASSSSVAGATGELFF
TRBJ1-4	TRBV2	-	-	TGTGCCAGCACCCTAGAGGGGGGGAATGAAAAACTGTTTTTT	CASTLEGGNEKLFF
TRBJ2-7	TRBV10-1	-	-	TGCGCCAGCAGATGCCCCGCTAGCATCCACGAGCAGTACTTC	CASRCPASIHEQYF
TRBJ1-2	TRBV9	-	-	TGTGCCAGCAGCGTAGGGGCTGAAGGGGGCTACACCTTC	CASSVGAEGGYTF
TRBJ1-5	TRBV14	-	-	TGTGCCAGCAGCCAAACCCACAATCAGCCCCAGCATTTT	CASSQTHNQPQHF